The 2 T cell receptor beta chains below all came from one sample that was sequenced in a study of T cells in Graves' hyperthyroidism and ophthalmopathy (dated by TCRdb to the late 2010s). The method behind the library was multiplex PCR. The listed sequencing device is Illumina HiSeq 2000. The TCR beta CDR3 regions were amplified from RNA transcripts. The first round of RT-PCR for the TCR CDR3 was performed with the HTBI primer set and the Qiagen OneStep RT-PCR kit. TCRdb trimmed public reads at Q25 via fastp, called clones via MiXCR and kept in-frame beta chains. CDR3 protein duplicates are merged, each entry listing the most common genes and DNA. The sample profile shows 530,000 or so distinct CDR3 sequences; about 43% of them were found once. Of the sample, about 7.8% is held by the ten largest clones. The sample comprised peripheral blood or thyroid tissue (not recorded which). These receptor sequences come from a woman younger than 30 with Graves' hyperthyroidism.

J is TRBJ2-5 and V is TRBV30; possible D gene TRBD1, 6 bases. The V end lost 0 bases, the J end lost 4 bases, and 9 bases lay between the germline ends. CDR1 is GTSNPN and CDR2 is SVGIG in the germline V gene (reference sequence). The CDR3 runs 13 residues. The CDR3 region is CAWSVGGVETQYF. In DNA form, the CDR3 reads TGTGCCTGGAGTGTTGGGGGCGTAGAGACCCAGTACTTC.

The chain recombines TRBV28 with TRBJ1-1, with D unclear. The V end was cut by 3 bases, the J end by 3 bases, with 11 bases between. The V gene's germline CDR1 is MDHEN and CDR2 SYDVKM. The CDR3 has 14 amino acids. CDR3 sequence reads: CASSLAEPHTEAFF. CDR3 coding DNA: TGTGCCAGCAGTTTGGCGGAACCCCACACTGAAGCTTTCTTT. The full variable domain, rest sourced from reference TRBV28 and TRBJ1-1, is DVKVTQSSRYLVKRTGEKVFLECVQDMDHENMFWYRQDPGLGLRLIYFSYDVKMKEKGDIPEGYSVSREKKERFSLILESASTNQTSMYLCASSLAEPHTEAFFGQGTRLTVV.